A single sample is the source of the 22 T cell receptor beta chains below, sequenced in a study of blood T cell repertoires in COVID-19. Data came from immunoSEQ multiplex PCR; TCRdb stores just in-frame clones and leaves some out. This table holds about 150,000 clones, roughly 85% found once. The sample taken for sequencing was peripheral blood. The receptors were sampled from a woman aged 60-70 years with COVID-19, enrolled during active disease.

The chain carries TRBV10-1 and TRBJ2-1, with 11 bases identical to TRBD2. Trimming took 5 bases from V and 3 from J; bases not matched to a gene: 3. Germline CDR1 and CDR2: WNHNN and SYGVQD (reference sequence). The CDR3 totals 15 residues. CDR3 nucleotides: TGCGCCAGCAGTATGGGGACTAGCGGCTACAATGAGCAGTTCTTC. It codes for CASSMGTSGYNEQFF.

This clone was counted a few times. The CDR3 bases are TGTGCCAGCAGTGGCGGAGGGGGCGTAAGTACTGAAGCTTTCTTT. As protein: CASSGGGGVSTEAFF. The gene calls are TRBV2 and TRBJ1-1, with TRBD1 identical over 7 bases. Germline loops: CDR1 SNHLY, CDR2 FYNNEI. The junction had 10 bases not matched to a gene; V was cut back by 4 bases and J by 5 bases. This CDR3 spans 15 amino acids.

This clone was observed a few times. V and J are TRBV3-1 (or the pseudogene TRBV3-2) and TRBJ1-1; D gene uncertain. In germline, CDR1 is LGHDT, CDR2 YNNKEL (reference sequence). The V gene lost 0 bases and the J gene lost 3 bases, with 8 bases spanning the gap. The CDR3 length is 14 residues. Here the CDR3 reads CASSQESGYTEAFF. The CDR3 DNA reads TGTGCCAGCAGCCAAGAATCGGGTTACACTGAAGCTTTCTTT.

The rearrangement joins TRBV19 to TRBJ2-1; D is perhaps TRBD1 (6 bases). The CDR3 covers 15 residues. With 7 bases removed from V and 6 bases from J, the gap between germline ends came to 19 bases. The germline gives CDR1 LNHDA, CDR2 SQIVND (reference sequence). CDR3 nucleotide sequence: TGTGCCAGTACCCTGGGGGCGTCTGGGCTCAATGAGCAGTTCTTC. It codes for CASTLGASGLNEQFF. Full variable domain (missing parts from reference TRBV19 and TRBJ2-1): DGGITQSPKYLFRKEGQNVTLSCEQNLNHDAMYWYRQDPGQGLRLIYYSQIVNDFQKGDIAEGYSVSREKKESFPLTVTSAQKNPTAFYLCASTLGASGLNEQFFGPGTRLTVL.

With regard to this clone: Other DNA sequences in the sample encode the same CDR3. The rearrangement uses TRBV5-1 and TRBJ1-5, with D possibly TRBD1 on 5 matching bases. This CDR3 has 15 amino acids. The ends were cut back, 0 bases at V and 1 base at J, with 8 bases in the middle. Germline loops: CDR1 SGHRS, CDR2 YFSETQ. The CDR3 nucleotides read TGCGCCAGCAGCTTGGCCGGGGGGAGCAATCAGCCCCAGCATTTT. It specifies CASSLAGGSNQPQHF.

The chain employs TRBV28 and TRBJ2-5; D gene ambiguous. V was clipped by 6 bases and J by 5 bases, with 13 bases between them. The germline CDR1 and CDR2 sequences are MDHEN and SYDVKM. This CDR3 has 13 amino acids. In nucleotides, the CDR3 is TGTGCCAGCAGCCCTCGGTCGGTGGAGACCCAGTACTTC. Encoded protein: CASSPRSVETQYF.

The rearrangement joins TRBV12-3 or TRBV12-4 to TRBJ2-7; TRBD2 agrees at 9 bases. CDR3 size: 12 residues. V was clipped by 5 bases and J by 6 bases; unmatched bases: 2. CDR3 sequence reads: CASSGLALEQYF. The CDR3 DNA follows: TGTGCCAGCAGTGGACTAGCGCTCGAGCAGTACTTC.

The rearrangement links TRBV2 to TRBJ1-6, with TRBD1 matching over 11 bases. There are 17 residues in the CDR3. V shed 6 bases and J 9 bases; nucleotides not matched to a gene: 13. Germline V lookup: CDR1 SNHLY, CDR2 FYNNEI. CDR3 region: CASRDSWGTGGFSPLHF. DNA for the CDR3: TGTGCCAGCAGGGATTCCTGGGGGACAGGGGGATTTTCACCCCTCCACTTT.

The V call is TRBV19, the J call TRBJ2-3; tentatively, D is TRBD2 (6 bases). Germline values: CDR1 LNHDA, CDR2 SQIVND (reference sequence). The length of the CDR3 is 15 residues. The germline V and J ends were trimmed by 3 bases and 3 bases, with 13 bases remaining between them. The CDR3, as DNA: TGTGCCAGTAGTATCCAGCGGGTGGGTACAGATACGCAGTATTTT. Encoded protein: CASSIQRVGTDTQYF.

This chain uses TRBV4-1 with TRBJ2-1; TRBD2 matches 7 bases. Germline CDR1 and CDR2: MGHRA and YSYEKL. The CDR3 is 17 amino acids. Germline trimming cut 0 bases from V and 2 bases from J; bases unmatched to any gene: 7. CDR3 region: CASSQEPTSSAYNEQFF. The DNA for the CDR3 is TGCGCCAGCAGCCAAGAGCCGACTAGCAGCGCCTACAATGAGCAGTTCTTC.

This clone is termed medium-sized. The gene calls are TRBV7-6 and TRBJ2-3; 7 positions match TRBD1. With V trimmed by 1 base and J by 2 bases, 6 bases remained unmatched. This CDR3 spans 16 amino acids. CDR1 is SGHVS, CDR2 FNYEAQ, per germline. In DNA, the CDR3 is TGTGCCAGCAGCTTAGAGGGGGCGCTAATCACAGATACGCAGTATTTT. Its translation: CASSLEGALITDTQYF. Based on the CDR3 plus reference TRBV7-6 and TRBJ2-3, the full variable domain is GAGVSQSPRYKVTKRGQDVALRCDPISGHVSLYWYRQALGQGPEFLTYFNYEAQQDKSGLPNDRFSAERPEGSISTLTIQRTEQRDSAMYRCASSLEGALITDTQYFGPGTRLTVL.

The chain is built from TRBV19 and TRBJ2-1, with D perhaps given as TRBD1 or TRBD2 (11 bases each). This CDR3 comprises 17 residues. The V end was cut by 9 bases, the J end by 9 bases, with 30 bases between. The V gene's germline CDR1 is LNHDA and CDR2 SQIVND (reference sequence). CDR3 in amino acids: CASRDRGKVAGGGEQFF. CDR3 sequence (DNA): TGTGCCAGCCGGGACAGGGGGAAAGTAGCGGGAGGGGGTGAGCAGTTCTTC.

The chain combines TRBV25-1 with TRBJ1-2; D gene ambiguous. Germline V gene sequence: CDR1 MGHDK, CDR2 SYGVNS. This CDR3 spans 12 amino acids. V lost 5 bases and J lost 8, with 12 bases in between. As DNA, the CDR3 is TGTGCCAGCAGTTTCCTAGGGAGAGGCTACACCTTC. Translation gives CASSFLGRGYTF.

This chain uses TRBV3-1 (or the pseudogene TRBV3-2) with TRBJ2-5; 8 nucleotides match TRBD1. Germline V gene lookup returns CDR1 LGHDT and CDR2 YNNKEL (reference sequence). This CDR3 has 14 residues. With V trimmed by 5 bases and J by 2 bases, 4 bases remained unmatched. CDR3 coding DNA: TGTGCCAGCAGCTTCCGACAGGGGCAAGAGACCCAGTACTTC. It codes for CASSFRQGQETQYF.

The rearrangement uses TRBV2 and TRBJ1-2; 7 bases are shared with TRBD1. The CDR3 length is 16 residues. Germline V CDR1 and CDR2: SNHLY, FYNNEI. With 5 bases clipped from V and 5 bases from J, the junction kept 14 bases outside the gene matches. The CDR3 DNA is TGTGCCAGCAGTCCCATGGGGACAGAGGGCTCTTATGGCTACACCTTC. Its translation is CASSPMGTEGSYGYTF.

The chain couples TRBV7-9 to TRBJ1-1; 8 bases match TRBD1. V gave up 6 bases and J gave up 2 bases; unmatched junction bases: 5. This CDR3 has 14 amino acids. Germline V gives CDR1 SEHNR, CDR2 FQNEAQ (reference sequence). CDR3 sequence (DNA): TGTGCCAGCAGTTGGGACAGGAGAAACACTGAAGCTTTCTTT. Its protein product is CASSWDRRNTEAFF.

This clone has ten or more counts. The V gene is TRBV5-4, the J gene TRBJ2-7; D not certain. Germline V gene data show CDR1 as SGHNT and CDR2 as YYREEE (reference sequence). The V and J ends lost 4 bases and 0 bases respectively, with 14 bases between them. The CDR3 sequence is 15 residues long. The CDR3 DNA is TGTGCCAGCAGCCTAGGTGGAAGTTCCTCCTACGAGCAGTACTTC. Its protein product is CASSLGGSSSYEQYF.

The genes are TRBV30 and TRBJ1-1; 9 bases fit TRBD1. The V gene end was trimmed by 2 bases and the J gene end by 4 bases; junction bases not matched to a gene: 8. CDR1 GTSNPN and CDR2 SVGIG come from the germline V gene (reference sequence). This CDR3 is 15 amino acids long. The CDR3 loop reads CAWSSRDRALTEAFF. The CDR3 nucleotides are TGTGCCTGGAGTAGCCGGGACAGGGCGCTCACTGAAGCTTTCTTT.

The rearrangement joins TRBV5-1 to TRBJ2-1, with unresolved D. V gave up 0 bases and J gave up 15 bases, with 13 bases separating them. The germline V gene has CDR1 SGHRS and CDR2 YFSETQ. The CDR3 loop spans 12 amino acids. The CDR3 nucleotides are TGCGCCAGCAGCTTGGAGCTAGGTCTGCTGTTCTTC. Translation: CASSLELGLLFF.

The chain links TRBV13 to TRBJ2-1, with TRBD2 matching over 12 bases. V dropped 5 bases and J dropped 3; count of bases not matched to a gene: 5. Germline values: CDR1 PRHDT, CDR2 FYEKMQ (reference sequence). CDR3 length: 16 amino acids. CDR3 in amino acids: CASSRSGLAGYNEQFF. CDR3 coding DNA: TGTGCCAGCAGCCGTTCGGGACTAGCGGGCTACAATGAGCAGTTCTTC.

Written as DNA, the CDR3 is TGTGCCTCTCTTAGGTGGGGGACAGTACTAACAGATACGCAGTATTTT. The encoded protein is CASLRWGTVLTDTQYF. J is TRBJ2-3 and V is TRBV30; 7 nucleotides align to TRBD1. Germline lookup yields CDR1 GTSNPN and CDR2 SVGIG (reference sequence). Germline trimming cut 7 bases from V and 3 bases from J; bases unmatched to any gene: 16. The CDR3 has 16 residues.

The chain is built from TRBV7-3 and TRBJ2-4; 8 nucleotides align to TRBD1. CDR1 is SGHTA, CDR2 FQGTGA, per germline. Germline trimming cut 5 bases from V and 5 bases from J; bases unmatched to any gene: 5. The CDR3 has 14 amino acids. CDR3 sequence (DNA): TGTGCCAGCAGCCCCGGACAGGGAGAAAACATTCAGTACTTC. This codes for CASSPGQGENIQYF.